Sequencing of this T cell receptor beta chain was carried out in a study of T cell responses to AZD1222 COVID-19 vaccine. Note on this clone: Its matching antigen is unknown.

Study-level findings and limits: Females outnumbered males among donors, who were mostly white British; clonal diversity was possibly underestimated.

TCRdb keeps only in-frame clones here, not all; method: immunoSEQ multiplex PCR. The sample lists some 96,000 clones; roughly 86% were seen once. The CDR3 is 15 amino acids. V gave up 2 bases and J gave up 4 bases, with 9 bases separating them. The germline gives CDR1 MNHEY, CDR2 SVGAGI. The sequences come from peripheral blood, collected on day 0 of MenACWY control vaccination. V usage is TRBV6-5 and J usage is TRBJ2-6; tentatively, D is TRBD1 or TRBD2 (5 bases each). The TCR sequence derives from an adult in good health. The CDR3 spells CASSYEGSGANVLTF. In nucleotides, the CDR3 is TGTGCCAGCAGTTACGAGGGGAGCGGGGCCAACGTCCTGACTTTC.